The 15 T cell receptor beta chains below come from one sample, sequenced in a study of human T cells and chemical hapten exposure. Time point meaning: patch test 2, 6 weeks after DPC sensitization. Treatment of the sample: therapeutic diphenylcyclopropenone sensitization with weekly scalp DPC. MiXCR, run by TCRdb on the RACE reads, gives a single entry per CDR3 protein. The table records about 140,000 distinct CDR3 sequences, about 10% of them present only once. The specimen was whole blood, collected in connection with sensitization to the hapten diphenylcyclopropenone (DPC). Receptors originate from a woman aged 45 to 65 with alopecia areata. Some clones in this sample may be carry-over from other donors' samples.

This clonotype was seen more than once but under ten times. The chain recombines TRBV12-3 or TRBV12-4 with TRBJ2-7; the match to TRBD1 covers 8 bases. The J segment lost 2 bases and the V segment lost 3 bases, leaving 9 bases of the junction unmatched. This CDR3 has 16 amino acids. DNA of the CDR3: TGTGCCAGCAGTTTGAGGTCAGGGGGCGGGCCCTACGAGCAGTACTTC. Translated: CASSLRSGGGPYEQYF.

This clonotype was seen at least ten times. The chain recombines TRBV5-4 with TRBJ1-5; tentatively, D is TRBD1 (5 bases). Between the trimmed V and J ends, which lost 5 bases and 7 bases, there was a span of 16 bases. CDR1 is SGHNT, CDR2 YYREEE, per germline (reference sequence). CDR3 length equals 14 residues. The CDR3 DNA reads TGTGCCAGCAGTCGGGGCGTTGGGAACCAGCCCCAGCATTTT. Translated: CASSRGVGNQPQHF.

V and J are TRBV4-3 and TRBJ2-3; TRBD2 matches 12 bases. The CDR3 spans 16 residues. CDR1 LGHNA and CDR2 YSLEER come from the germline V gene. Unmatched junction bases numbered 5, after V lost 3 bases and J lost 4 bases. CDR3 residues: CASSQQLAGGPDTQYF. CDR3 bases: TGCGCCAGCAGCCAGCAGCTAGCGGGGGGGCCAGATACGCAGTATTTT.

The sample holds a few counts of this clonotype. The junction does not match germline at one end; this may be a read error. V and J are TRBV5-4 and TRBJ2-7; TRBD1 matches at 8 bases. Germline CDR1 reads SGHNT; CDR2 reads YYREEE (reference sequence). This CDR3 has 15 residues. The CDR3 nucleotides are TGCGCCAGCAGCTTCCGGGACAGGTACTCCTACGAGCAGTACTTC. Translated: CASSFRDRYSYEQYF.

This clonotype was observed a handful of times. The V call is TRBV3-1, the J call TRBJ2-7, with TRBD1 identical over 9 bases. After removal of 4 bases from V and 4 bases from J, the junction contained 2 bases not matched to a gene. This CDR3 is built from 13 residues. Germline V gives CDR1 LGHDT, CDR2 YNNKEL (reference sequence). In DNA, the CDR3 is TGTGCCAGCAGCCTTGGGACAGGGTACGAGCAGTACTTC. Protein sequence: CASSLGTGYEQYF.

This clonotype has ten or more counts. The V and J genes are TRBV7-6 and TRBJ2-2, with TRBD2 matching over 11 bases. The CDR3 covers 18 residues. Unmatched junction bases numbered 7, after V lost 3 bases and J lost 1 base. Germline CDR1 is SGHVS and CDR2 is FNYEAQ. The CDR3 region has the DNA TGTGCCAGCAGCTTTCTTAGACTAGCGGGGATGAACACCGGGGAGCTGTTTTTT. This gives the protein CASSFLRLAGMNTGELFF. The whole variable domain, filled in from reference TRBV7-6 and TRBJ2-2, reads GAGVSQSPRYKVTKRGQDVALRCDPISGHVSLYWYRQALGQGPEFLTYFNYEAQQDKSGLPNDRFSAERPEGSISTLTIQRTEQRDSAMYRCASSFLRLAGMNTGELFFGEGSRLTVL.

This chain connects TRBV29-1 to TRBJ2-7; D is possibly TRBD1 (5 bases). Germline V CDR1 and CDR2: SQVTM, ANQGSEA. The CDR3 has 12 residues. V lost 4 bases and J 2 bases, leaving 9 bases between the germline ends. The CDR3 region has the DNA TGCAGCGTTGCCAGGGCCGCCTACGAGCAGTACTTC. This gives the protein CSVARAAYEQYF.

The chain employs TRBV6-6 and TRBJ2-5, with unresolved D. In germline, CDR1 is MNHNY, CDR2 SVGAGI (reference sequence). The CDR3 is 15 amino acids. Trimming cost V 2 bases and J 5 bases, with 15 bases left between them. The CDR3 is CASSYPALEVETQYF. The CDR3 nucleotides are TGTGCCAGCAGTTACCCGGCTCTAGAGGTCGAGACCCAGTACTTC.

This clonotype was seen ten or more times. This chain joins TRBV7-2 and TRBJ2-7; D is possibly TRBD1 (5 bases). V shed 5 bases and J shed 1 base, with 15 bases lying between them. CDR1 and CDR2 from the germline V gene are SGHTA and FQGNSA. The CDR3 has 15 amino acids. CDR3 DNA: TGTGCCAGCAGCCAGACGCAGGGCGCATCCTACGAGCAGTACTTC. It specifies CASSQTQGASYEQYF.

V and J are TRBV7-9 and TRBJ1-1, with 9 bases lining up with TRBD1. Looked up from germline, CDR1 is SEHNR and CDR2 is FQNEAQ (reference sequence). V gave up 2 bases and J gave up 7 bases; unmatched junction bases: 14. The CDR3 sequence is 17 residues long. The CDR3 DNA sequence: TGTGCCAGCAGCTTAACGGGACAGGGAGGGTTCACTTTTGAAGCTTTCTTT. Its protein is CASSLTGQGGFTFEAFF.

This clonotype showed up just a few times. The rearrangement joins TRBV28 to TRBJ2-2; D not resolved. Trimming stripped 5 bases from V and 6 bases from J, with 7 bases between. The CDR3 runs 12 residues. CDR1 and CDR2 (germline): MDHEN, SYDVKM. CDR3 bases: TGTGCCAGCAGTCCGTTTCCCGGGGAGCTGTTTTTT. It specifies CASSPFPGELFF.

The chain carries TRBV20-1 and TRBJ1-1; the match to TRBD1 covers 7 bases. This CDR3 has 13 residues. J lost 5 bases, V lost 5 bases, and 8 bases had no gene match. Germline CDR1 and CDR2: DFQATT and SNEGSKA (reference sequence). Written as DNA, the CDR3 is TGCAGTGCTGACCGACAGGGCTGGACTGAAGCTTTCTTT. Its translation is CSADRQGWTEAFF.

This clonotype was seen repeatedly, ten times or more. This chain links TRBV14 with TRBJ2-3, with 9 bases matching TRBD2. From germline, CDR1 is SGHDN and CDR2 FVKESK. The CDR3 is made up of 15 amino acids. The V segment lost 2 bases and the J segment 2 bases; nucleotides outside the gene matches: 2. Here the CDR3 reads CASSQTGLATDTQYF. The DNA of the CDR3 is TGTGCCAGCAGCCAAACGGGACTAGCCACAGATACGCAGTATTTT. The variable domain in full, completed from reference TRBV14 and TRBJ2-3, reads EAGVTQFPSHSVIEKGQTVTLRCDPISGHDNLYWYRRVMGKEIKFLLHFVKESKQDESGMPNNRFLAERTGGTYSTLKVQPAELEDSGVYFCASSQTGLATDTQYFGPGTRLTVL.

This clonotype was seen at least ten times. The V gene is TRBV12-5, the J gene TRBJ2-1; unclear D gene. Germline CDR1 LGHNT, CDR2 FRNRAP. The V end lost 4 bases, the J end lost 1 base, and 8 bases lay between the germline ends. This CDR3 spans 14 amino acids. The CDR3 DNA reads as TGTGCTAGTGGTTCCCCCGGGTCCTACAATGAGCAGTTCTTC. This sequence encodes CASGSPGSYNEQFF.

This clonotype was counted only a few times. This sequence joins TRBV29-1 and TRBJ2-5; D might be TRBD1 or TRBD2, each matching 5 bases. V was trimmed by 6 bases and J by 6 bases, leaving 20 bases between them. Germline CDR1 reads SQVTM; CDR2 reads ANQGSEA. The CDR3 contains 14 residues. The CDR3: CSVDYIGAGKTQYF. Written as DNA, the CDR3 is TGCAGCGTAGACTACATAGGGGCCGGGAAGACCCAGTACTTC.